Described below is a single T cell receptor beta chain sequence and its context. TCRdb's copy holds only in-frame clones and misses some; the assay was immunoSEQ multiplex PCR. Seen here are tens of thousands of clones, 84% observed once, and the top ten hold 36%. The sample comes from a study of blood T cell repertoires in COVID-19. As for the study in general: Samples representing acute and convalescent COVID-19 were sourced from the United States, Italy and Spain. Nucleic acid was either cDNA or gDNA, and it came from T cells, B-cell-depleted T cells, or PBMCs.

Germline-derived CDR1 and CDR2 are LGHNT and FRNRAP. Trimming removed 7 bases at V and 5 bases at J, with 23 bases between. This CDR3 has 16 amino acids. The source is a man aged 65-85 years with acute or convalescent COVID-19. Specimen: peripheral blood. The rearrangement joins TRBV12-5 to TRBJ1-1; maybe TRBD1 (6 bases). CDR3 in DNA: TGTGCTAGTGCCCTGGGGGCCAGGGGATGGGGGACTGAAGCTTTCTTT. This encodes CASALGARGWGTEAFF.